The present T cell receptor (beta chain) was sequenced within a study of long-term antiretroviral therapy in people with HIV. Broader study findings: The range of CDR3 lengths in HIV repertoires proved narrower than that found in controls. Diversity measured after ART increased yet remained under transplant donor controls.

Comments on this clone: Its antigen remains unidentified.

Germline CDR1 and CDR2: MDHEN and SYDVKM. V gave up 7 bases and J gave up 10 bases, with 20 bases separating them. The CDR3 runs to 15 residues. Participants who had HIV were, without exception, treated in the United States. The authors ran the immunoSEQ assay, v3.0, at survey level. Sequencing was directed toward about 40,000-50,000 T-cell genomes in each sample. Profiled with immunoSEQ multiplex PCR; TCRdb holds only in-frame clones, not every one. Among roughly 18,000 clones listed, around 91% were seen once. J is TRBJ1-6 and V is TRBV28; the D gene is possibly TRBD1 (5 bases). This TCR was sampled from a middle-aged man with HIV. Sequencing was performed on unsorted PBMCs, taken 3 years after starting antiretroviral therapy. The CDR3 here is CASNRSPGYRSPLHF. CDR3 coding DNA: TGTGCCAGCAATCGATCCCCAGGGTACAGATCACCCCTCCACTTT.